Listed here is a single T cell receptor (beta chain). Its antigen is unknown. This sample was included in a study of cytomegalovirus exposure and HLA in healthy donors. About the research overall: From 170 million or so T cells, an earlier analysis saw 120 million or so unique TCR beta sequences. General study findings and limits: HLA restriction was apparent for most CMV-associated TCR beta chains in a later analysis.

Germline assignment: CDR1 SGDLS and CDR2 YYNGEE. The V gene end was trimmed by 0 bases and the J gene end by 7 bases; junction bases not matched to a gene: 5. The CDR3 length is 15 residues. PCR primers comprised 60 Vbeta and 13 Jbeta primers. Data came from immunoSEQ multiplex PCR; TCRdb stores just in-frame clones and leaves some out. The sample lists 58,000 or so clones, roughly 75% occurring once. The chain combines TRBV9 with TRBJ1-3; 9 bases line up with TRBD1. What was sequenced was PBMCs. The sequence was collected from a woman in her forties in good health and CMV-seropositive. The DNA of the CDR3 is TGTGCCAGCAGCGTAGAGGGACAGGGATGGAACACCATATATTTT. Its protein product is CASSVEGQGWNTIYF.